These 25 T cell receptor delta chains were sequenced from one sample in a study of gamma-delta T cells after stem cell transplantation. TCRdb processed the RT-PCR reads again with the CATT caller. The sample records about 1,300 delta-chain clones, 2% to 3% being singletons. The sequencing input was gamma-delta T cells. Receptors originate from a human donor. It is not recorded whose cells these are; they may come from a transplant donor.

This clone was counted between two and nine times. This may arise from a read error, as a much more abundant clone is one base away. The sample has other DNA sequences that encode this CDR3 too. The rearrangement links TRDV1 to TRDJ1, with 11 bases identical to TRDD3. The length of the CDR3 is 21 residues. The junction had 21 bases not matched to a gene; V was cut back by 3 bases and J by 3 bases. Germline V lookup: CDR1 TSWWSYY, CDR2 QGS. CDR3: CALGELSNLLLGDMEADKLIF. CDR3 sequence (DNA): TGTGCTCTTGGGGAGCTCTCGAACCTGTTACTGGGGGATATGGAAGCCGATAAACTCATCTTT.

On this clone: This DNA translates differently at residue 6 from the TCRdb protein, which is that of a much larger clone; a read error is likely, and the protein shown is the DNA's own translation. V and J are TRDV2 and TRDJ1; possible D gene TRDD3, 6 bases. V was cut by 3 bases and J by 0 bases, with 19 bases left in between. The CDR3 runs to 17 residues. CDR1 is GEAIGNYY, CDR2 EKD, per germline. CDR3 amino acids: CACDLPGERGNTDKLIF. As DNA, the CDR3 is TGTGCCTGTGACCTACCGGGGGAGAGGGGGAACACCGATAAACTCATCTTT.

With regard to this clone: The DNA is left out, because the CDR3 cannot be placed on it with certainty; the CDR3 is given as TCRdb lists it. The CDR3 loop reads CSVLLCGKDHGVVGDTPYTDKLIF. This rearrangement joins TRAV29/DV5 to TRDJ1; TRDD3 is the table's D call, not checked against the DNA. The CDR3 spans 24 amino acids, including both terminal residues. Germline CDR1 reads NSMFDY; CDR2 reads ISSIKDK.

This clone is labeled as hyperexpanded (1% or more). At the DNA level, this CDR3 is encoded by other sequences in the same sample as well. The V gene is TRDV2, the J gene TRDJ1; a possible D gene is TRDD3 (5 bases). Per the germline V gene, CDR1 is GEAIGNYY and CDR2 is EKD. This CDR3 has 16 residues. Trimming pared 0 bases from V and 0 bases from J, leaving 13 bases between. For the CDR3, the DNA is TGTGCCTGTGACACCTGGGGACTTACCTACACCGATAAACTCATCTTT. Protein sequence: CACDTWGLTYTDKLIF.

A remark on this clone: A much larger clone differs by one base, so this may be a read error. V gene TRDV1 combines with J gene TRDJ1; 11 bases line up with TRDD3. The ends lost 1 base at V and 0 bases at J; junction bases unmatched: 37. Looked up from germline, CDR1 is TSWWSYY and CDR2 is QGS. This CDR3 has 28 amino acids. CDR3 residues: CALGERDPQGGFTLGDRGRVPYTDKLIF. The DNA for the CDR3 is TGTGCTCTTGGGGAACGGGATCCCCAGGGGGGTTTTACACTGGGGGATAGAGGAAGGGTACCATACACCGATAAACTCATCTTT.

This clone has more than one count but fewer than ten. TCRdb's protein for this DNA is that of a much larger clone and differs from the translation at residue 10, likely a read error; the protein shown is the DNA translation. The chain recombines TRDV2 with TRDJ1, with a tentative D call TRDD3 (7 bases). Between the trimmed V and J ends, which lost 2 bases and 4 bases, there was a span of 28 bases. The CDR3 is 19 residues long. Germline assignment: CDR1 GEAIGNYY and CDR2 EKD. The CDR3 loop is CACDIITLGGPEISDKLIF. In DNA, the CDR3 is TGTGCCTGTGACATCATTACTCTGGGGGGTCCAGAAATAAGCGATAAACTCATCTTT.

This clone was counted between two and nine times. Given a much more abundant clone one base away, this may be a read error. Different DNA sequences within this sample yield the same CDR3. This sequence joins TRDV1 and TRDJ1, with D possibly being TRDD2 (9 bases). V lost 3 bases to trimming and J lost 4 bases, with 33 bases between them. The CDR3 loop spans 21 amino acids. In germline, CDR1 is TSWWSYY, CDR2 QGS. CDR3 DNA: TGTGCTCTTGGGGATTCCCCTTCCTACGAGCGCGTACTGGGGGGTAACGATAAACTCATCTTT. As protein: CALGDSPSYERVLGGNDKLIF.

This clone was seen more than once but under ten times. With only one base between it and a far larger clone, this is likely a read error. Other nucleotide sequences from this sample produce the same CDR3. The gene calls are TRDV2 and TRDJ1; tentatively, D is TRDD1 (6 bases). This CDR3 is built from 19 residues. With 2 bases removed from V and 4 bases from J, the gap between germline ends came to 28 bases. Looked up from germline, CDR1 is GEAIGNYY and CDR2 is EKD. CDR3 sequence reads: CACDIITLGDPEISDKLIF. DNA for the CDR3: TGTGCCTGTGACATCATTACTCTGGGAGATCCAGAAATAAGCGATAAACTCATCTTT.

This clone is medium-sized (0.01 to 0.1%) by share. The gene calls are TRDV3 and TRDJ1, with 7 bases that match TRDD3. The CDR3 is made up of 13 amino acids. Looked up from germline, CDR1 is TVYSNPD and CDR2 is GDNSRS (reference sequence). V gave up 3 bases and J gave up 5 bases; unmatched junction bases: 9. CDR3 nucleotides: TGTGCCTTCGTGTACTGGGGAACAGATAAACTCATCTTT. It yields the protein CAFVYWGTDKLIF.

In this sample, this clone is large. Other nucleotide sequences in the sample specify the same CDR3. The rearrangement joins TRDV3 to TRDJ1; TRDD3 agrees at 11 bases. Germline loops: CDR1 TVYSNPD, CDR2 GDNSRS (reference sequence). After removal of 2 bases from V and 0 bases from J, the junction contained 17 bases not matched to a gene. This CDR3 has 19 amino acids. The CDR3 is CAFSWLPHWGIVYTDKLIF. The CDR3 region has the DNA TGTGCCTTTTCTTGGCTTCCCCACTGGGGGATAGTTTACACCGATAAACTCATCTTT.

This clone was counted only a few times. A far larger clone lies a single base away; this is likely a read error. V usage is TRDV1 and J usage is TRDJ1; TRDD3 aligns across 12 bases. V gave up 2 bases and J gave up 8 bases; unmatched junction bases: 36. The germline V gene encodes CDR1 TSWWSYY and CDR2 QGS. The CDR3 spans 25 residues. CDR3 loop: CALGEMDGPSLLNWGILPSQDKLIF. CDR3 DNA: TGTGCTCTTGGGGAAATGGATGGACCGTCCCTACTGAACTGGGGGATACTCCCTTCCCAGGACAAACTCATCTTT.

This clone has just a few counts. The mismatch at residue 17 between this DNA's translation and the TCRdb protein of a much larger clone likely reflects a read error; the protein shown is translated from the DNA. The chain links TRDV2 to TRDJ3; 7 bases are a match to TRDD2. CDR3 size: 19 residues. Germline CDR1 is GEAIGNYY and CDR2 is EKD. The CDR3 DNA sequence: TGTGCCTGTGACACCTTTTCCTACCAGGGCTCCTGGGACACCCGACAGACGTTTTTC. It is translated as CACDTFSYQGSWDTRQTFF.

Notes on this clone: This DNA translates differently at residue 3 from the TCRdb protein, which is that of a much larger clone; a read error is likely, and the protein shown is the DNA's own translation. This rearrangement joins TRDV2 to TRDJ3; TRDD2 matches at 7 bases. The CDR3 has 19 residues. Germline V lookup: CDR1 GEAIGNYY, CDR2 EKD. The CDR3 here is CAFDTFSYQGSWDTRQMFF. DNA of the CDR3: TGTGCCTTTGACACCTTTTCCTACCAGGGCTCCTGGGACACCCGACAGATGTTTTTC.

This clone occurred a few times. TCRdb pairs this DNA with a much larger clone's protein that differs at residue 14, likely a read error; the protein shown was translated from the DNA. The chain recombines TRDV1 with TRDJ3, with 8 bases matching TRDD3. Germline CDR1 is TSWWSYY and CDR2 is QGS. The CDR3 is 24 amino acids. Germline trimming cut 4 bases from V and 0 bases from J; bases unmatched to any gene: 23. CDR3 in amino acids: CALGALVSTLTGGFSSWDTRQMFF. In DNA, the CDR3 is TGTGCTCTTGGGGCCCTAGTATCTACACTTACTGGGGGTTTTAGCTCCTGGGACACCCGACAGATGTTTTTC.

In this sample, this clone is medium-sized. DNA for the CDR3: TGTGCTCTTGGGGAAAATCTTGGGCTGACCAAAATGGTCTGGCCTTCTGGGGGATCGAGGGATAAACTCATCTTT. Translating gives CALGENLGLTKMVWPSGGSRDKLIF. The chain employs TRDV1 and TRDJ1; 9 bases line up with TRDD3. Trimming at V came to 2 bases and at J to 5 bases, leaving 36 bases not matched to a gene. CDR3 length: 25 residues. CDR1 is TSWWSYY, CDR2 QGS, per germline.

This clone appeared a few times. TCRdb records a much larger clone's protein for this DNA, with a difference at residue 15 that likely arises from a read error; the protein given is the translation of the DNA. This chain uses TRDV2 with TRDJ1; D ambiguous. CDR1 is GEAIGNYY and CDR2 is EKD in the germline V gene. The CDR3 runs to 19 residues. The CDR3 reads CACDTVTNGVETYTYKLIF. The CDR3, as DNA: TGTGCCTGTGACACGGTAACGAATGGTGTGGAGACGTACACCTATAAACTCATCTTT.

This clone is medium-sized (0.01 to 0.1%) by share. It may be a read error: a sequence one base away is much more abundant. J is TRDJ1 and V is TRDV1; 8 bases agree with TRDD3. CDR1 and CDR2 (germline): TSWWSYY, QGS. CDR3 size: 19 residues. The ends lost 1 base at V and 0 bases at J; junction bases unmatched: 13. CDR3 DNA sequence: TGTGCTCTTGGGGAACCCCACAATCTGGGGGACTCGCACACCGATAAACTCATCTTT. Translation gives CALGEPHNLGDSHTDKLIF.

This clone is large within its sample. This specimen includes other DNA sequences encoding the same CDR3. The chain uses TRDV3 and TRDJ1; 7 positions match TRDD3. Germline values: CDR1 TVYSNPD, CDR2 GDNSRS (reference sequence). Trimming removed 3 bases from V and 10 bases from J; junction bases left unmatched: 23. The CDR3 has 16 residues. In DNA, the CDR3 is TGTGCCTTAGCAGCGGCCCTTATGACGGGGGATCGGGGACTCATCTTT. It codes for CALAAALMTGDRGLIF.

In its sample, this clone was seen a few times. The translation of this DNA and the TCRdb protein of a much larger clone differ at residue 11, probably owing to a read error; the protein shown here is translated from the DNA. The rearrangement links TRDV2 to TRDJ1; D might be TRDD3 (6 bases). The CDR3 covers 13 residues. Germline CDR1 GEAIGNYY, CDR2 EKD. The chain's CDR3 is CACDTGMDDKIIF. CDR3 in DNA: TGTGCCTGTGACACGGGGATGGACGATAAAATCATCTTT.

The table lists this clone with a few counts. The amino acid sequence in TCRdb belongs to a much larger clone and departs from this DNA's translation at residue 5, likely a sequencing read error; the sequence shown is translated from the DNA. The J gene is TRDJ1, the V gene TRDV3; 11 bases match TRDD3. The junction had 12 bases not matched to a gene; V was cut back by 2 bases and J by 7 bases. In germline, CDR1 is TVYSNPD, CDR2 GDNSRS (reference sequence). The CDR3 totals 15 residues. CDR3 loop: CAFAHWGIAHAKLIF. The CDR3 DNA sequence: TGTGCCTTTGCGCACTGGGGGATAGCTCACGCTAAACTCATCTTT.

A few counts support this clone. It differs at one base from a far larger clone, so likely a read error. Other DNA sequences from this sample encode an identical CDR3 as well. This chain links TRAV29/DV5 with TRDJ1; 9 bases line up with TRDD2. In germline, CDR1 is NSMFDY, CDR2 ISSIKDK. The CDR3 extends over 17 amino acids. For the CDR3, the DNA is TGTGCGGCAAGCACGGCCTTCCTACGTACTGGGGAGCCCAAACTCATCTTT. Translated, it gives CAASTAFLRTGEPKLIF.

This clone was seen more than once but under ten times. TCRdb pairs this DNA with a much larger clone's protein that differs at residue 5, likely a read error; the protein shown was translated from the DNA. CDR3 amino acids: CACDAWAPDGGTDKLIF. DNA for the CDR3: TGTGCCTGTGACGCGTGGGCCCCCGACGGGGGGACCGATAAACTCATCTTT. This rearrangement joins TRDV2 to TRDJ1, with D maybe TRDD3 (5 bases). CDR1 is GEAIGNYY and CDR2 is EKD in the germline V gene. The V gene lost 3 bases and the J gene lost 2 bases, with 21 bases spanning the gap. CDR3 length: 17 residues.

This clone was recorded a few times. The protein recorded in TCRdb matches a much larger clone and deviates from this DNA's translation at residue 9, suggesting a read error; the protein here is obtained by translating the DNA. V gene TRDV1 combines with J gene TRDJ4; perhaps TRDD3 as D (6 bases). Trimming pared 2 bases from V and 4 bases from J, leaving 29 bases between. This CDR3 region has 19 residues. Germline-derived CDR1 and CDR2 are TSWWSYY and QGS. The CDR3: CALGEFRRLSPAGGLPLIF. For the CDR3, the DNA is TGTGCTCTTGGGGAATTCCGACGGCTTTCCCCGGCCGGGGGACTACCCCTGATCTTT.

Regarding this clone: TCRdb shows a much larger clone's protein in place of this DNA's translation, and the two differ at residue 17, likely through a read error; the protein shown is translated from the DNA. The chain links TRAV29/DV5 to TRDJ1, with 11 bases lining up with TRDD3. Germline CDR1 is NSMFDY and CDR2 is ISSIKDK. This CDR3 comprises 19 residues. The CDR3 region is CAAAPSLGDTPHLTDKHIF. The CDR3 nucleotides read TGTGCAGCTGCGCCTTCCTTGGGGGATACGCCCCACCTGACCGATAAACACATCTTT.

This clone is labeled large (0.1 to 1%). Other DNA sequences in the same sample also yield this CDR3. CDR3 sequence: CAFRFPSYWGYTDKLIF. CDR3 in DNA: TGTGCCTTTAGGTTCCCCTCCTACTGGGGGTACACCGATAAACTCATCTTT. This rearrangement joins TRDV3 to TRDJ1; 8 bases are shared with TRDD3. Germline V lookup: CDR1 TVYSNPD, CDR2 GDNSRS (reference sequence). With V trimmed by 0 bases and J by 0 bases, 12 bases remained unmatched. The CDR3 totals 17 residues.